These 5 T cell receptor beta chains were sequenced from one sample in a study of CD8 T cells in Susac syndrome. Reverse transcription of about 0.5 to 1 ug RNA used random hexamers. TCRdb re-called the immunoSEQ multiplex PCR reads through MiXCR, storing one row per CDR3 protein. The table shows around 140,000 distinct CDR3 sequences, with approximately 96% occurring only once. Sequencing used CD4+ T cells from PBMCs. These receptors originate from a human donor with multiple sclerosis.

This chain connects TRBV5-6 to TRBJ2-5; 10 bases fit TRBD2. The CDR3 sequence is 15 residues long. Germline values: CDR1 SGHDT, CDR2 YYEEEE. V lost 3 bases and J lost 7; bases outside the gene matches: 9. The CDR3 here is CASSSFSGGTRTQYF. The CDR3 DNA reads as TGTGCCAGCAGCTCCTTTAGCGGGGGGACCAGGACCCAGTACTTC.

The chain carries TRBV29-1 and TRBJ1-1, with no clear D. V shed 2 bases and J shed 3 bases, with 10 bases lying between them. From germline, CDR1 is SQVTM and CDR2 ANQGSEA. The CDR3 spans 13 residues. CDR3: CSVEKRLDTEAFF. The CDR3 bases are TGCAGCGTTGAAAAGAGGCTAGACACTGAAGCTTTCTTT.

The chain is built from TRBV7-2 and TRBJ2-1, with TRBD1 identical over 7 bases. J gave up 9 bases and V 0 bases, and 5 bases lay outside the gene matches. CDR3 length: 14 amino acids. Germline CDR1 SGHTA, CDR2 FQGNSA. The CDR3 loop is CASSLAAGGREQFF. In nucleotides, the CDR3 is TGTGCCAGCAGCTTAGCGGCAGGGGGACGTGAGCAGTTCTTC.

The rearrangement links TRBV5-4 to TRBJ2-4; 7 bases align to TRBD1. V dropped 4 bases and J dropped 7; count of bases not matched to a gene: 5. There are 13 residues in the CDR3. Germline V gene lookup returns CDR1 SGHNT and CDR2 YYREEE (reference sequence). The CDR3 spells CASSMTGWNIQYF. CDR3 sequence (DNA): TGTGCCAGCAGCATGACAGGGTGGAACATTCAGTACTTC.

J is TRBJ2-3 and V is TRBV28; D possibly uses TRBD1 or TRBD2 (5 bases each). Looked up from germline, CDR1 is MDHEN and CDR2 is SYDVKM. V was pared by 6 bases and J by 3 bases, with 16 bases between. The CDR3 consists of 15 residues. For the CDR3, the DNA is TGTGCCAGCAGCCTAGCCCAGGGCCGTACAGATACGCAGTATTTT. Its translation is CASSLAQGRTDTQYF.